This T cell receptor beta chain stems from a study of patients and donors after allogeneic stem cell transplantation. TCRdb called the RT-PCR reads again in MiXCR, with one record for every CDR3 protein. The repertoire holds about 110,000 distinct CDR3 sequences, with around 33% as singletons. CDR1 is SQVTM and CDR2 is ANQGSEA in the germline V gene. This CDR3 is built from 12 residues. Sequenced sample: blood, either unsorted or a sorted T cell fraction (not recorded which). The source is a human donor who was either an allogeneic HSCT recipient or a stem cell or donor lymphocyte infusion donor (not recorded which). It is not recorded whose cells these are; they may come from a transplant donor. The V gene is TRBV29-1, the J gene TRBJ1-1; D call uncertain. The CDR3 protein is CSNLGEGTEAFF. In DNA, the CDR3 is TGCAGTAACCTCGGGGAGGGCACTGAAGCTTTCTTT.